This is a list of T cell receptor beta chains from one sample in a study of blood T cell repertoires in COVID-19. This table comes from immunoSEQ multiplex PCR, and its TCRdb copy is limited to in-frame clones, with some not included. The sample has fewer than 300,000 clones, about 87% seen once. The source material was peripheral blood. All receptors come from a man between 60 and 75 years old who had recovered from COVID-19. Each CDR3 is given with its conserved first and last residue. Fields, in order: D gene, CDR3 length, V gene, J gene, clone size, CDR3 protein, CDR3 DNA. D genes are given only for firm matches. Not all rows give a size; the values are once, few, many and, for expanded clones, a class.

d_call: -
cdr3_length: 14
v_call: TRBV10-3
j_call: TRBJ1-6
clone_size: -
cdr3_aa: CAISEQVDNSPLHF
cdr3_nt: TGTGCCATCAGTGAGCAGGTCGATAATTCACCCCTCCACTTT

d_call: TRBD1
cdr3_length: 15
v_call: TRBV24-1
j_call: TRBJ1-2
clone_size: -
cdr3_aa: CATSYGQGFNYGYTF
cdr3_nt: TGTGCCACCAGCTACGGACAGGGGTTTAACTATGGCTACACCTTC

d_call: TRBD1
cdr3_length: 14
v_call: TRBV3-1/TRBV3-2
j_call: TRBJ2-7
clone_size: -
cdr3_aa: CASSPTGSSYEQYF
cdr3_nt: TGTGCCAGCAGCCCGACAGGGAGCTCCTACGAGCAGTACTTC

d_call: -
cdr3_length: 16
v_call: TRBV6-2/TRBV6-3
j_call: TRBJ2-7
clone_size: -
cdr3_aa: CASSYSKWAGRHEQYF
cdr3_nt: TGTGCCAGCAGTTACTCGAAATGGGCCGGCAGGCACGAGCAGTACTTC

d_call: -
cdr3_length: 15
v_call: TRBV5-1
j_call: TRBJ2-2
clone_size: -
cdr3_aa: CASSLDREGTGELFF
cdr3_nt: TGCGCCAGCAGCTTGGACAGGGAGGGCACCGGGGAGCTGTTTTTT

d_call: -
cdr3_length: 16
v_call: TRBV20-1
j_call: TRBJ1-5
clone_size: -
cdr3_aa: CSASRGGAGGNQPQHF
cdr3_nt: TGCAGTGCGAGTAGGGGTGGGGCAGGGGGCAATCAGCCCCAGCATTTT

d_call: TRBD2
cdr3_length: 16
v_call: TRBV7-2
j_call: TRBJ2-2
clone_size: -
cdr3_aa: CASSPGGRGLTGELFF
cdr3_nt: TGTGCCAGCAGCCCGGGGGGGCGGGGACTCACCGGGGAGCTGTTTTTT

d_call: -
cdr3_length: 11
v_call: TRBV7-9
j_call: TRBJ1-1
clone_size: once
cdr3_aa: CASIVGTEAFF
cdr3_nt: TGTGCCAGCATCGTCGGCACTGAAGCTTTCTTT

d_call: -
cdr3_length: 15
v_call: TRBV25-1
j_call: TRBJ1-3
clone_size: -
cdr3_aa: CASSEYGGLGNTIYF
cdr3_nt: TGTGCCAGCAGTGAATATGGAGGGCTTGGAAACACCATATATTTT

d_call: -
cdr3_length: 13
v_call: TRBV10-3
j_call: TRBJ1-1
clone_size: few
cdr3_aa: CAISRVLNTEAFF
cdr3_nt: TGTGCCATCAGCCGGGTTCTGAACACTGAAGCTTTCTTT

d_call: TRBD1
cdr3_length: 16
v_call: TRBV7-6
j_call: TRBJ1-2
clone_size: -
cdr3_aa: CASSLIQGTTNYGYTF
cdr3_nt: TGTGCCAGCAGCTTGATACAGGGGACCACTAACTATGGCTACACCTTC

d_call: TRBD2
cdr3_length: 14
v_call: TRBV5-1
j_call: TRBJ2-5
clone_size: -
cdr3_aa: CASSFGGDQETQYF
cdr3_nt: TGCGCCAGCAGCTTTGGGGGGGATCAAGAGACCCAGTACTTC

d_call: -
cdr3_length: 13
v_call: TRBV5-3
j_call: TRBJ1-1
clone_size: -
cdr3_aa: CARRTKGPAGAFF
cdr3_nt: TGTGCCAGAAGGACCAAGGGGCCCGCAGGAGCTTTCTTT

d_call: TRBD1
cdr3_length: 13
v_call: TRBV9
j_call: TRBJ1-2
clone_size: -
cdr3_aa: CASRGQDNYGYTF
cdr3_nt: TGTGCCAGCAGAGGACAGGACAACTATGGCTACACCTTC

d_call: -
cdr3_length: 11
v_call: TRBV28
j_call: TRBJ1-2
clone_size: -
cdr3_aa: CASRRGSGYTF
cdr3_nt: TGTGCCAGCCGTCGGGGAAGTGGCTACACCTTC

d_call: -
cdr3_length: 15
v_call: TRBV5-5
j_call: TRBJ2-7
clone_size: once
cdr3_aa: CASSLSGDSGYEQYF
cdr3_nt: TGTGCCAGCAGCTTGTCGGGAGACTCTGGCTACGAGCAGTACTTC

d_call: TRBD2
cdr3_length: 15
v_call: TRBV27
j_call: TRBJ2-2
clone_size: -
cdr3_aa: CASSLGSGGSGELFF
cdr3_nt: TGTGCCAGCAGTTTGGGTAGCGGGGGATCGGGGGAGCTGTTTTTT

d_call: TRBD1
cdr3_length: 17
v_call: TRBV5-1
j_call: TRBJ1-4
clone_size: -
cdr3_aa: CASSGGTAIATNEKLFF
cdr3_nt: TGCGCCAGCAGCGGCGGGACAGCCATAGCAACTAATGAAAAACTGTTTTTT

d_call: -
cdr3_length: 13
v_call: TRBV5-1
j_call: TRBJ2-7
clone_size: -
cdr3_aa: CASSLDRIYEQYF
cdr3_nt: TGCGCCAGCAGCTTGGACAGAATCTACGAGCAGTACTTC

d_call: -
cdr3_length: 15
v_call: TRBV7-3
j_call: TRBJ2-1
clone_size: -
cdr3_aa: CASSAPGAANNEQFF
cdr3_nt: TGTGCCAGCAGCGCCCCGGGAGCGGCAAACAATGAGCAGTTCTTC

d_call: -
cdr3_length: 13
v_call: TRBV7-9
j_call: TRBJ1-1
clone_size: -
cdr3_aa: CASSPISNTEAFF
cdr3_nt: TGTGCCAGCAGCCCCATTTCGAACACTGAAGCTTTCTTT

d_call: -
cdr3_length: 16
v_call: TRBV7-3
j_call: TRBJ1-1
clone_size: -
cdr3_aa: CASSLLPYRMNTEAFF
cdr3_nt: TGTGCCAGCAGCTTACTCCCCTATCGCATGAACACTGAAGCTTTCTTT

d_call: TRBD2
cdr3_length: 15
v_call: TRBV13
j_call: TRBJ2-2
clone_size: -
cdr3_aa: CASSFSGENTGELFF
cdr3_nt: TGTGCCAGCAGCTTTAGCGGGGAGAACACCGGGGAGCTGTTTTTT

d_call: TRBD1
cdr3_length: 17
v_call: TRBV9
j_call: TRBJ1-3
clone_size: -
cdr3_aa: CASSASGTGVSGNTIYF
cdr3_nt: TGTGCCAGCAGCGCCTCCGGGACAGGGGTATCCGGAAACACCATATATTTT

d_call: TRBD1
cdr3_length: 16
v_call: TRBV18
j_call: TRBJ1-4
clone_size: -
cdr3_aa: CASSRKQGATNEKLFF
cdr3_nt: TGTGCCAGCTCTCGTAAACAGGGGGCAACTAATGAAAAACTGTTTTTT

d_call: -
cdr3_length: 14
v_call: TRBV9
j_call: TRBJ2-1
clone_size: once
cdr3_aa: CASRRDSTGNEQFF
cdr3_nt: TGTGCCAGCCGCCGGGACTCCACGGGCAATGAGCAGTTCTTC

d_call: TRBD2
cdr3_length: 18
v_call: TRBV6-2/TRBV6-3
j_call: TRBJ2-1
clone_size: -
cdr3_aa: CASSYSGLAGAGYNEQFF
cdr3_nt: TGTGCCAGCAGTTACTCGGGGCTAGCGGGGGCGGGGTACAATGAGCAGTTCTTC

d_call: -
cdr3_length: 12
v_call: TRBV5-1
j_call: TRBJ2-5
clone_size: -
cdr3_aa: CATGDYQETQYF
cdr3_nt: TGCGCCACCGGGGACTACCAAGAGACCCAGTACTTC

d_call: -
cdr3_length: 13
v_call: TRBV19
j_call: TRBJ2-1
clone_size: -
cdr3_aa: CASSIQKYNEQFF
cdr3_nt: TGTGCCAGTAGTATCCAGAAATACAATGAGCAGTTCTTC

d_call: TRBD1
cdr3_length: 15
v_call: TRBV4-2
j_call: TRBJ2-7
clone_size: -
cdr3_aa: CASSKAGQGPYEQYF
cdr3_nt: TGTGCCAGCAGTAAGGCGGGACAGGGCCCCTACGAGCAGTACTTC

d_call: -
cdr3_length: 15
v_call: TRBV5-4
j_call: TRBJ2-7
clone_size: -
cdr3_aa: CASSLDLGAFGEQYF
cdr3_nt: TGTGCCAGCAGCTTGGACCTGGGGGCTTTTGGTGAGCAGTACTTC

d_call: -
cdr3_length: 16
v_call: TRBV18
j_call: TRBJ2-2
clone_size: -
cdr3_aa: CASSQTLASSGGELFF
cdr3_nt: TGTGCCAGCTCGCAAACCTTGGCCAGCAGCGGCGGGGAGCTGTTTTTT

d_call: -
cdr3_length: 14
v_call: TRBV27
j_call: TRBJ1-6
clone_size: once
cdr3_aa: CASSGLQGVTPLHF
cdr3_nt: TGTGCCAGCAGTGGATTACAGGGTGTCACACCCCTCCACTTT

d_call: TRBD1
cdr3_length: 14
v_call: TRBV29-1
j_call: TRBJ2-7
clone_size: once
cdr3_aa: CSVEDPGQGYEQYF
cdr3_nt: TGCAGCGTTGAGGACCCGGGACAGGGTTACGAGCAGTACTTC

d_call: TRBD1
cdr3_length: 15
v_call: TRBV6-5
j_call: TRBJ1-2
clone_size: -
cdr3_aa: CASSYRQGASYGYTF
cdr3_nt: TGTGCCAGCAGTTACCGGCAGGGGGCTAGCTATGGCTACACCTTC

d_call: TRBD1
cdr3_length: 14
v_call: TRBV6-5
j_call: TRBJ1-2
clone_size: -
cdr3_aa: CASRPTGVSYGYTF
cdr3_nt: TGTGCCAGCAGACCAACAGGGGTTTCCTATGGCTACACCTTC

d_call: TRBD1
cdr3_length: 15
v_call: TRBV11-2
j_call: TRBJ2-7
clone_size: -
cdr3_aa: CASSSLTGLVDEQYF
cdr3_nt: TGTGCCAGCAGCTCCTTGACAGGGTTGGTGGACGAGCAGTACTTC

d_call: TRBD2
cdr3_length: 15
v_call: TRBV5-6
j_call: TRBJ2-3
clone_size: -
cdr3_aa: CASSLSGGRTDTQYF
cdr3_nt: TGTGCCAGCAGCTTATCGGGGGGGCGGACAGATACGCAGTATTTT

d_call: TRBD1
cdr3_length: 16
v_call: TRBV15
j_call: TRBJ2-3
clone_size: -
cdr3_aa: CATSRTTGGGTDTQYF
cdr3_nt: TGTGCCACCAGCAGGACGACAGGGGGAGGCACAGATACGCAGTATTTT

d_call: TRBD2
cdr3_length: 17
v_call: TRBV7-2
j_call: TRBJ2-2
clone_size: -
cdr3_aa: CASSPEAGGTNTGELFF
cdr3_nt: TGTGCCAGCAGCCCGGAAGCGGGGGGTACGAACACCGGGGAGCTGTTTTTT

d_call: -
cdr3_length: 13
v_call: TRBV5-1
j_call: TRBJ2-7
clone_size: -
cdr3_aa: CASSFQLQYEQYF
cdr3_nt: TGCGCCAGCAGCTTCCAGTTACAGTACGAGCAGTACTTC

d_call: -
cdr3_length: 15
v_call: TRBV15
j_call: TRBJ1-5
clone_size: -
cdr3_aa: CATSRVGRGDQPQHF
cdr3_nt: TGTGCCACCAGCAGAGTGGGGCGGGGGGACCAGCCCCAGCATTTT

d_call: -
cdr3_length: 14
v_call: TRBV18
j_call: TRBJ2-7
clone_size: -
cdr3_aa: CASSHTSTSYEQYF
cdr3_nt: TGTGCCAGCTCACATACGTCTACCTCCTACGAGCAGTACTTC

d_call: -
cdr3_length: 12
v_call: TRBV18
j_call: TRBJ2-3
clone_size: -
cdr3_aa: CASSPYTDTQYF
cdr3_nt: TGTGCCAGCTCACCTTACACAGATACGCAGTATTTT

d_call: TRBD2
cdr3_length: 18
v_call: TRBV7-6
j_call: TRBJ2-3
clone_size: once
cdr3_aa: CASSLGAGGPDLTDTQYF
cdr3_nt: TGTGCCAGCAGCTTAGGAGCGGGGGGGCCTGATCTCACAGATACGCAGTATTTT

d_call: -
cdr3_length: 14
v_call: TRBV10-3
j_call: TRBJ2-7
clone_size: -
cdr3_aa: CAITASGWMSRQYF
cdr3_nt: TGTGCCATCACCGCGTCGGGGTGGATGAGTCGGCAGTACTTC

d_call: -
cdr3_length: 16
v_call: TRBV6-1
j_call: TRBJ1-2
clone_size: -
cdr3_aa: CASSEVGAALNYGYTF
cdr3_nt: TGTGCCAGCAGTGAAGTGGGAGCGGCTCTCAACTATGGCTACACCTTC

d_call: TRBD1
cdr3_length: 16
v_call: TRBV7-3
j_call: TRBJ1-1
clone_size: few
cdr3_aa: CASSSSGTGLNTEAFF
cdr3_nt: TGTGCCAGCAGCTCTTCCGGGACAGGGTTAAACACTGAAGCTTTCTTT

d_call: -
cdr3_length: 13
v_call: TRBV9
j_call: TRBJ1-5
clone_size: -
cdr3_aa: CASSVGTGQPQHF
cdr3_nt: TGTGCCAGCAGCGTAGGAACGGGGCAGCCCCAGCATTTT

d_call: TRBD2
cdr3_length: 17
v_call: TRBV11-2
j_call: TRBJ2-1
clone_size: -
cdr3_aa: CASSLAVDSGGSAEQFF
cdr3_nt: TGTGCCAGCAGCTTAGCCGTGGATAGCGGGGGGTCCGCTGAGCAGTTCTTC

d_call: TRBD1
cdr3_length: 15
v_call: TRBV6-5
j_call: TRBJ1-1
clone_size: -
cdr3_aa: CASSSPGTGNTEAFF
cdr3_nt: TGTGCCAGCAGCTCTCCAGGGACAGGGAACACTGAAGCTTTCTTT

d_call: TRBD2
cdr3_length: 18
v_call: TRBV5-6
j_call: TRBJ2-1
clone_size: -
cdr3_aa: CASSWGLAGVPSYNEQFF
cdr3_nt: TGTGCCAGCAGCTGGGGACTAGCGGGGGTTCCCTCCTACAATGAGCAGTTCTTC

d_call: -
cdr3_length: 13
v_call: TRBV30
j_call: TRBJ1-1
clone_size: once
cdr3_aa: CAWSVSRANGAFF
cdr3_nt: TGTGCCTGGAGTGTATCCAGGGCCAATGGGGCTTTCTTT

d_call: -
cdr3_length: 11
v_call: TRBV20-1
j_call: TRBJ1-2
clone_size: -
cdr3_aa: CSASVEGGYTF
cdr3_nt: TGCAGTGCTAGTGTAGAGGGTGGCTACACCTTC

d_call: TRBD1
cdr3_length: 14
v_call: TRBV3-1/TRBV3-2
j_call: TRBJ1-2
clone_size: -
cdr3_aa: CASSQDQQGGGYTF
cdr3_nt: TGTGCCAGCAGCCAAGATCAACAGGGGGGTGGCTACACCTTC